There are a few counts of the clone carrying this T cell receptor (beta chain). No antigen is known for it. This record comes from a study of blood T cells in healthy people across ages. General study results and limits: The study lacked donor CMV status, which possibly confounded expanded clonotype changes.

This CDR3 has 16 residues. The germline V gene encodes CDR1 SEHNR and CDR2 FQNEAQ (reference sequence). With 3 bases clipped from V and 0 bases from J, the junction kept 6 bases outside the gene matches. It was with a sample-barcoded 5' primer and a J-beta primer mix that a second PCR of roughly 6 to 12 cycles was run. Each cDNA was tagged by a template-switch adaptor containing 12 random nucleotides. MiXCR was run by TCRdb on the 5' RACE reads, yielding one entry per CDR3 protein. The data contain about 1,500,000 distinct CDR3 sequences, 28% of them singletons. The rearrangement joins TRBV7-9 to TRBJ2-3, with 7 bases fitting TRBD1. The sequenced sample was blood. The TCR comes from a woman aged 25 to 39 in good health. The CDR3 nucleotides are TGTGCCAGCAGCTTTACAGGGGTTACTAGCACAGATACGCAGTATTTT. The encoded protein is CASSFTGVTSTDTQYF.